This TCR beta chain was obtained from a study of T cell repertoires in cytomegalovirus infection. As for the study in general: Indications of both CMV infection and matching HLA type were provided by public TCR beta signatures.

General study points: CMV-specific HLA-C-restricted TCR beta clonotypes dominated the ex vivo response. Based on cumulative public TCR beta family frequency, carriers of CMV plus the relevant HLA were identified.

TCRdb reprocessed the reads with MiXCR, giving one entry per CDR3 protein. Here the sample spans 200,000 or so distinct CDR3 sequences, under 30% being singletons. V was trimmed by 4 bases and J by 1 base, leaving 17 bases between them. The germline CDR1 and CDR2 sequences are SGHTA and FQGNSA. There are 16 residues in the CDR3. This clonotype was counted ten times or more. Its antigen is not identified. The J gene is TRBJ2-7, the V gene TRBV7-2, with D possibly being TRBD2 (6 bases). This receptor was taken from a human donor in good health (CMV status not recorded). Some clones in this sample may be carry-over from other donors' samples. The specimen sequenced was PBMCs. The CDR3 loop is CASSSWAGSDSYEQYF. The DNA for the CDR3 is TGTGCCAGCAGCTCCTGGGCGGGGTCAGATTCCTACGAGCAGTACTTC.